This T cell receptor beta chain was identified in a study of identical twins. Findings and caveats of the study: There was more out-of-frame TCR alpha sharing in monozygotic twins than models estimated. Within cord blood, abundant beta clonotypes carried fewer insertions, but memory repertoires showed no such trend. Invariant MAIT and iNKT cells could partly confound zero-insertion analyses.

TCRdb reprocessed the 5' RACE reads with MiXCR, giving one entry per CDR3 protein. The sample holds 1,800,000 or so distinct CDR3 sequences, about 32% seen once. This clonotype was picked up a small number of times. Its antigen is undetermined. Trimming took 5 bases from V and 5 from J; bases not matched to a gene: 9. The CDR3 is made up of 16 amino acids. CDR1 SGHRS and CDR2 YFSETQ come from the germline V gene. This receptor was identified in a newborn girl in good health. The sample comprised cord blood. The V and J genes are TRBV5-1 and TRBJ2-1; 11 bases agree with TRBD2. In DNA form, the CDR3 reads TGCGCCAGCAGTCACGGCGGGACTAGCGGTGACAATGAGCAGTTCTTC. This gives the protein CASSHGGTSGDNEQFF.